The 22 T cell receptor beta chains below come from one sample, sequenced in a study of T cell responses to AZD1222 COVID-19 vaccine. Using immunoSEQ multiplex PCR, the repertoire was profiled, and TCRdb retains in-frame clones only, with some absent. Counted here are nearly 80,000 clones, around 82% occurring once; the ten biggest clones make up roughly a fifth. Sequenced here: peripheral blood, sampled on day 0 of AZD1222 vaccination. These receptors were taken from an adult in good health.

This rearrangement joins TRBV5-1 to TRBJ2-1; no definite D call. V was trimmed by 0 bases and J by 4 bases, leaving 14 bases between them. CDR1 is SGHRS, CDR2 YFSETQ, per germline. The CDR3 extends over 16 amino acids. CDR3 DNA: TGCGCCAGCAGCTTGGCCGGCAGCATAGAATACAATGAGCAGTTCTTC. Translation gives CASSLAGSIEYNEQFF.

The chain combines TRBV5-4 with TRBJ2-3, with TRBD2 matching over 11 bases. V dropped 4 bases and J dropped 3; count of bases not matched to a gene: 4. Germline loops: CDR1 SGHNT, CDR2 YYREEE (reference sequence). CDR3 size: 15 residues. CDR3 nucleotides: TGTGCCAGCAGCCCAACTAGCGGGGGTACAGATACGCAGTATTTT. Translation: CASSPTSGGTDTQYF.

There are a few counts of this clone. The chain recombines TRBV19 with TRBJ2-1; possibly TRBD1 for D (6 bases). Trimming removed 5 bases from V and 0 bases from J, with 20 bases in between. Germline CDR1 and CDR2: LNHDA and SQIVND (reference sequence). The CDR3 is 18 residues long. CDR3 loop: CASSRGSGVLSSYNEQFF. Here the CDR3 DNA reads TGTGCCAGTAGTCGGGGATCAGGGGTATTGAGCTCCTACAATGAGCAGTTCTTC.

J is TRBJ2-5 and V is TRBV5-6; TRBD2 agrees at 10 bases. The CDR3 sequence is 16 residues long. Trimming took 1 base from V and 0 from J; bases not matched to a gene: 3. The germline V gene encodes CDR1 SGHDT and CDR2 YYEEEE. CDR3 sequence reads: CASSLTSGAYQETQYF. Here the CDR3 DNA reads TGTGCCAGCAGCTTGACTAGCGGGGCGTACCAAGAGACCCAGTACTTC.

The chain joins TRBV2 to TRBJ2-1, with 10 bases identical to TRBD2. V lost 5 bases and J lost 10; bases outside the gene matches: 8. Germline V lookup: CDR1 SNHLY, CDR2 FYNNEI. This CDR3 comprises 14 residues. The CDR3 DNA sequence: TGTGCCAGCAGTACCGGGACTAGCGTTGGGGAGCAGTTCTTC. Translation: CASSTGTSVGEQFF. The full variable domain, its missing parts supplied by reference TRBV2 and TRBJ2-1, is EPEVTQTPSHQVTQMGQEVILRCVPISNHLYFYWYRQILGQKVEFLVSFYNNEISEKSEIFDDQFSVERPDGSNFTLKIRSTKLEDSAMYFCASSTGTSVGEQFFGPGTRLTVL.

The DNA for the CDR3 is TGTGCCAGCAGTGGGGCTAGCGGGAGCTCCTACAATGAGCAGTTCTTC. Translation: CASSGASGSSYNEQFF. This chain uses TRBV6-1 with TRBJ2-1; 10 bases match TRBD2. The germline gives CDR1 MNHNS, CDR2 SASEGT. Trimming at V came to 4 bases and at J to 0 bases, leaving 3 bases not matched to a gene. CDR3 size: 16 residues.

The genes are TRBV5-5 and TRBJ2-7, with TRBD1 identical over 7 bases. The germline V gene encodes CDR1 SGHKS and CDR2 YYEKEE (reference sequence). V lost 0 bases, J lost 3 bases, and 3 bases stayed unmatched. CDR3 length: 14 amino acids. The CDR3 DNA follows: TGTGCCAGCAGCTTGGGTCCAGGGGGCTACGAGCAGTACTTC. It specifies CASSLGPGGYEQYF. The complete variable domain, with remaining parts taken from reference TRBV5-5 and TRBJ2-7, reads DAGVTQSPTHLIKTRGQQVTLRCSPISGHKSVSWYQQVLGQGPQFIFQYYEKEERGRGNFPDRFSARQFPNYSSELNVNALLLGDSALYLCASSLGPGGYEQYFGPGTRLTVT.

This clone was picked up one time. The genes are TRBV14 and TRBJ1-2, with TRBD1 as a possible D gene (5 bases). The V gene lost 0 bases and the J gene lost 5 bases, with 10 bases spanning the gap. CDR1 is SGHDN, CDR2 FVKESK, per germline. The CDR3 is 14 residues long. The CDR3 reads CASSQDTGQYGYTF. In DNA form, the CDR3 reads TGTGCCAGCAGCCAAGATACGGGGCAGTATGGCTACACCTTC.

This chain connects TRBV6-5 to TRBJ1-5; D unclear. Germline lookup yields CDR1 MNHEY and CDR2 SVGAGI. Trimming left V 0 bases short and J 4 bases short, with 10 bases between. This CDR3 is 15 amino acids long. DNA of the CDR3: TGTGCCAGCAGTTACTCGATCGCGGGGAATCAGCCCCAGCATTTT. As protein: CASSYSIAGNQPQHF.

The V gene is TRBV7-6, the J gene TRBJ1-4, with D tentatively TRBD1 (6 bases). Germline CDR1 and CDR2: SGHVS and FNYEAQ. This CDR3 comprises 14 residues. Trimming removed 1 base from V and 3 bases from J, with 6 bases in between. The CDR3, as DNA: TGTGCCAGCAGCTTAGACAGGGCTAATGAAAAACTGTTTTTT. As protein: CASSLDRANEKLFF.

This clone showed up just a few times. J is TRBJ1-6 and V is TRBV7-8; the D gene is possibly TRBD1 (5 bases). Germline CDR1 SGHVS, CDR2 FQNEAQ. V was trimmed by 2 bases and J by 11 bases, leaving 10 bases between them. The CDR3 runs 13 residues. The CDR3 is CASSLPGYAPLHF. CDR3 bases: TGTGCCAGCAGCTTACCAGGGTATGCACCCCTCCACTTT.

CDR3 residues: CASSLDNEQFF. DNA for the CDR3: TGCGCCAGCAGCTTGGACAATGAGCAGTTCTTC. V and J are TRBV5-1 and TRBJ2-1; D is undetermined. The ends were cut back, 0 bases at V and 5 bases at J, with 0 bases in the middle. The CDR3 has 11 residues. From germline, CDR1 is SGHRS and CDR2 YFSETQ. Based on the CDR3 plus reference TRBV5-1 and TRBJ2-1, the full variable domain is KAGVTQTPRYLIKTRGQQVTLSCSPISGHRSVSWYQQTPGQGLQFLFEYFSETQRNKGNFPGRFSGRQFSNSRSEMNVSTLELGDSALYLCASSLDNEQFFGPGTRLTVL.

The V and J genes are TRBV11-3 and TRBJ2-7; no clear D. Trimming cost V 3 bases and J 5 bases, with 11 bases left between them. Germline V lookup: CDR1 SGHNT, CDR2 YENEEA. This CDR3 has 13 amino acids. CDR3 sequence: CASSFFVRNEQYF. CDR3 in DNA: TGTGCCAGCAGCTTCTTCGTCCGGAACGAGCAGTACTTC.

The genes are TRBV15 and TRBJ1-1, with 7 nucleotides matching TRBD1. Germline V gives CDR1 LNHNV, CDR2 YYDKDF (reference sequence). The ends lost 3 bases at V and 1 base at J; junction bases unmatched: 8. CDR3 length equals 16 residues. The CDR3 DNA is TGTGCCACCAGCAGGGACTTAGACAGGGCGAACACTGAAGCTTTCTTT. Translating gives CATSRDLDRANTEAFF. Drawing the rest from reference TRBV15 and TRBJ1-1, the complete variable domain is DAMVIQNPRYQVTQFGKPVTLSCSQTLNHNVMYWYQQKSSQAPKLLFHYYDKDFNNEADTPDNFQSRRPNTSFCFLDIRSPGLGDTAMYLCATSRDLDRANTEAFFGQGTRLTVV.

The rearrangement uses TRBV10-2 and TRBJ2-1; 8 nucleotides line up with TRBD2. This CDR3 comprises 13 residues. V was pared by 5 bases and J by 9 bases, with 6 bases of the junction left unmatched. Germline values: CDR1 WSHSY, CDR2 SAAADI. CDR3 in amino acids: CASSSFGGGEQFF. CDR3 nucleotides: TGCGCCAGCAGTTCCTTCGGGGGGGGTGAGCAGTTCTTC.

The chain links TRBV18 to TRBJ2-2, with no clear D. Trimming took 1 base from V and 3 from J, leaving 6 bases between them. CDR1 and CDR2 (germline): KGHSH, LQKENI. CDR3 size: 14 residues. CDR3 in DNA: TGTGCCAGCTCACCACAGAAGGACACCGGGGAGCTGTTTTTT. This sequence encodes CASSPQKDTGELFF.

The chain combines TRBV6-5 with TRBJ1-1, with D perhaps TRBD1 (5 bases). Germline assignment: CDR1 MNHEY and CDR2 SVGAGI. V was trimmed by 7 bases and J by 5 bases, leaving 14 bases between them. The CDR3 loop spans 13 amino acids. CDR3 sequence reads: CASIQSGGTEAFF. The CDR3 region has the DNA TGTGCCAGCATTCAAAGCGGGGGGACTGAAGCTTTCTTT.

This clone was counted between two and nine times. The V call is TRBV5-1, the J call TRBJ1-1; D uncertain. The CDR3 is made up of 15 amino acids. Germline values: CDR1 SGHRS, CDR2 YFSETQ. The V end was cut by 4 bases, the J end by 1 base, with 14 bases between. CDR3 nucleotides: TGCGCCAGCAGCCAAGGGTCTCCTCCGAACACTGAAGCTTTCTTT. This encodes CASSQGSPPNTEAFF.

The chain joins TRBV25-1 to TRBJ1-3, with D perhaps TRBD1 (6 bases). The V gene lost 1 base and the J gene lost 4 bases, with 17 bases spanning the gap. Germline-derived CDR1 and CDR2 are MGHDK and SYGVNS. The CDR3 runs to 17 residues. CDR3 nucleotides: TGTGCCAGCAGTGAATTTTCGGACAGCACTTTAGGAAACACCATATATTTT. Amino acid sequence: CASSEFSDSTLGNTIYF. The variable domain in full, completed from reference TRBV25-1 and TRBJ1-3, reads EADIYQTPRYLVIGTGKKITLECSQTMGHDKMYWYQQDPGMELHLIHYSYGVNSTEKGDLSSESTVSRIRTEHFPLTLESARPSHTSQYLCASSEFSDSTLGNTIYFGEGSWLTVV.

This clone was recorded many times. V and J are TRBV29-1 and TRBJ2-6; 9 bases are shared with TRBD1. This CDR3 has 15 residues. The junction had 0 bases not matched to a gene; V was cut back by 1 base and J by 2 bases. CDR1 and CDR2 (germline): SQVTM, ANQGSEA. The CDR3 here is CSVEGQGAGANVLTF. The CDR3 region has the DNA TGCAGCGTTGAAGGACAGGGGGCTGGGGCCAACGTCCTGACTTTC.

The V gene is TRBV6-5, the J gene TRBJ2-2; D uncertain. The CDR3 contains 14 residues. V lost 0 bases, J lost 4 bases, and 6 bases lay in between. The germline gives CDR1 MNHEY, CDR2 SVGAGI. CDR3 coding DNA: TGTGCCAGCAGTTACTCCGTTATCACCGGGGAGCTGTTTTTT. Amino acid sequence: CASSYSVITGELFF.

The chain uses TRBV5-6 and TRBJ2-3; TRBD2 aligns across 7 bases. The CDR3 consists of 15 residues. Germline-derived CDR1 and CDR2 are SGHDT and YYEEEE. With 3 bases clipped from V and 4 bases from J, the junction kept 8 bases outside the gene matches. In DNA form, the CDR3 reads TGTGCCAGCAGCTCTAGCGGAGGCAGGGCAGATACGCAGTATTTT. Residues: CASSSSGGRADTQYF. The full variable domain, rest sourced from reference TRBV5-6 and TRBJ2-3, is DAGVTQSPTHLIKTRGQQVTLRCSPKSGHDTVSWYQQALGQGPQFIFQYYEEEERQRGNFPDRFSGHQFPNYSSELNVNALLLGDSALYLCASSSSGGRADTQYFGPGTRLTVL.